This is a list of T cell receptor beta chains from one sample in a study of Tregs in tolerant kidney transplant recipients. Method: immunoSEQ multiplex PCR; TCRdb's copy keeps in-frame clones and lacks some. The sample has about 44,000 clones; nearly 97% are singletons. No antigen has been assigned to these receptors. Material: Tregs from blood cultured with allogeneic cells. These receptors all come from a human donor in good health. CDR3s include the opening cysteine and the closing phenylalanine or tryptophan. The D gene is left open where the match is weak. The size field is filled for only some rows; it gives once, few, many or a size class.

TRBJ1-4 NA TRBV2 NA CASKVGDTISEKLFF TGTGCCAGCAAAGTTGGGGACACCATTAGCGAAAAACTGTTTTTT
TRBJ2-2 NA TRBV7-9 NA CASSSRVATNTGELFF TGTGCCAGCAGCTCCCGGGTAGCTACCAACACCGGGGAGCTGTTTTTT
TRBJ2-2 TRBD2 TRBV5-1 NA CASRGLAGLTSGELFF TGCGCCAGCAGGGGACTAGCGGGCCTCACATCCGGGGAGCTGTTTTTT
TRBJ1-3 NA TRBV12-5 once CASGLIENTIYF TGTGCTAGTGGTTTGATAGAGAACACCATATATTTT
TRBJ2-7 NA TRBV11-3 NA CASSPNPGAYEQYF TGTGCCAGCAGCCCCAACCCGGGAGCCTACGAGCAGTACTTC
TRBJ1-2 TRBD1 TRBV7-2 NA CASSQGTVYGYTF TGTGCCAGCAGCCAGGGGACAGTCTATGGCTACACCTTC
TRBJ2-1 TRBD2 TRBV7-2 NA CASSLWGRGNEQFF TGTGCCAGCAGCTTATGGGGGAGGGGTAATGAGCAGTTCTTC
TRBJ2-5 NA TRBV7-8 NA CASSFNSGETQYF TGTGCCAGCAGCTTTAATTCCGGGGAGACCCAGTACTTC
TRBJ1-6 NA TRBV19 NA CATRVAGANSPLHF TGTGCCACCAGGGTGGCAGGAGCCAATTCACCCCTCCACTTT
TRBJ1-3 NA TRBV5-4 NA CASSLTVSGNTIYF TGTGCCAGCAGTCTGACAGTCTCTGGAAACACCATATATTTT
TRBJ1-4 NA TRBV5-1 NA CASRHTTAGSEKLFF TGCGCCAGCAGACATACGACGGCGGGAAGTGAAAAACTGTTTTTT
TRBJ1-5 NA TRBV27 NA CASSFVNQPQHF TGTGCCAGCAGTTTCGTGAATCAGCCCCAGCATTTT
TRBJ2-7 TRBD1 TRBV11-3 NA CASSLGQGANDEQYF TGTGCCAGCAGCTTAGGCCAGGGGGCGAACGACGAGCAGTACTTC